The 20 T cell receptor beta chains below come from one sample, sequenced in a study of T cell repertoires in cytomegalovirus infection. The antigens of these receptors remain unknown. TCRdb re-called the reads through MiXCR, storing one row per CDR3 protein. The table includes about 330,000 distinct CDR3 sequences, about 35% detected once. This material consisted of cultured PBMCs, taken from culture after CMV antigen stimulation. Every receptor here comes from a human donor in good health (CMV status not recorded). Some clones in this sample may be carry-over from other donors' samples.

The chain joins TRBV5-6 to TRBJ2-2, with 14 nucleotides matching TRBD2. Trimming took 0 bases from V and 6 from J; bases not matched to a gene: 13. CDR3 size: 20 residues. CDR1 is SGHDT and CDR2 is YYEEEE in the germline V gene. This chain's CDR3 is CASSLAIPTSGRAVAGELFF. CDR3 in DNA: TGTGCCAGCAGCTTGGCGATCCCGACTAGCGGGAGGGCCGTAGCCGGGGAGCTGTTTTTT.

This chain uses TRBV20-1 with TRBJ1-2, with TRBD1 matching over 8 bases. This CDR3 spans 13 amino acids. V gave up 1 base and J gave up 7 bases; unmatched junction bases: 5. Looked up from germline, CDR1 is DFQATT and CDR2 is SNEGSKA (reference sequence). This chain's CDR3 is CSARADRGTGYTF. CDR3 DNA: TGCAGTGCTAGAGCTGACAGGGGTACTGGCTACACCTTC.

The rearrangement links TRBV20-1 to TRBJ2-3; TRBD2 matches at 8 bases. Germline CDR1 DFQATT, CDR2 SNEGSKA (reference sequence). V gave up 6 bases and J gave up 0 bases; unmatched junction bases: 5. The CDR3 runs to 14 residues. This chain's CDR3 is CSAPGLVSTDTQYF. The CDR3 DNA reads as TGCAGTGCCCCGGGACTAGTGAGCACAGATACGCAGTATTTT.

V gene TRBV6-8 combines with J gene TRBJ1-2, with 7 bases that match TRBD1. The ends lost 6 bases at V and 9 bases at J; junction bases unmatched: 10. The CDR3 has 13 residues. Germline assignment: CDR1 MNHGY and CDR2 SAAAGT. The CDR3 DNA sequence: TGTGCCAGCAGCCGCCGACAGGGCGCAAGCTACACCTTC. Translated: CASSRRQGASYTF.

The V and J genes are TRBV15 and TRBJ2-5; possibly TRBD1 for D (5 bases). The germline V gene encodes CDR1 LNHNV and CDR2 YYDKDF (reference sequence). This CDR3 is 15 amino acids long. The V gene lost 0 bases and the J gene lost 2 bases, with 10 bases spanning the gap. The CDR3 bases are TGTGCCACCAGCAGAGATCGGGCAGGGCAAGAGACCCAGTACTTC. It yields the protein CATSRDRAGQETQYF.

The chain combines TRBV4-1 with TRBJ2-2, with D unresolved. The V and J ends lost 0 bases and 6 bases respectively, with 5 bases between them. Germline loops: CDR1 MGHRA, CDR2 YSYEKL. The CDR3 length is 13 residues. CDR3 residues: CASSQERAGELFF. CDR3 in DNA: TGCGCCAGCAGCCAAGAAAGGGCCGGGGAGCTGTTTTTT.

The CDR3 reads CAIATSGKETQYF. CDR3 nucleotides: TGTGCCATCGCCACTAGCGGAAAAGAGACCCAGTACTTC. V gene TRBV10-3 combines with J gene TRBJ2-5; 8 nucleotides align to TRBD2. With 8 bases clipped from V and 3 bases from J, the junction kept 5 bases outside the gene matches. The CDR3 spans 13 residues. Germline V lookup: CDR1 ENHRY, CDR2 SYGVKD.

This clonotype has just one count. The chain joins TRBV9 to TRBJ2-5; 7 bases align to TRBD2. Losses at the gene ends were 0 bases for V and 1 base for J; bases not matched to a gene: 3. The CDR3 has 15 residues. CDR1 and CDR2 from the germline V gene are SGDLS and YYNGEE. The chain's CDR3 is CASSVAGRTQETQYF. Written as DNA, the CDR3 is TGTGCCAGCAGCGTAGCCGGGAGGACCCAAGAGACCCAGTACTTC.

This chain links TRBV9 with TRBJ2-1; 8 nucleotides align to TRBD2. The CDR3 is 13 residues long. V was pared by 4 bases and J by 9 bases, with 6 bases of the junction left unmatched. Germline lookup yields CDR1 SGDLS and CDR2 YYNGEE. DNA of the CDR3: TGTGCCAGCAGCTTAAGTAGCGGGACTGAGCAGTTCTTC. Protein: CASSLSSGTEQFF. The whole variable domain, remainder taken from reference TRBV9 and TRBJ2-1, is DSGVTQTPKHLITATGQRVTLRCSPRSGDLSVYWYQQSLDQGLQFLIQYYNGEERAKGNILERFSAQQFPDLHSELNLSSLELGDSALYFCASSLSSGTEQFFGPGTRLTVL.

The CDR3 DNA follows: TGTGCCAGTAGTATTCCCGGCGCTCGGGGCTCCTACAATGAGCAGTTCTTC. This codes for CASSIPGARGSYNEQFF. V gene TRBV19 combines with J gene TRBJ2-1; TRBD2 might be the D (5 bases). Trimming took off 3 bases at V and 0 bases at J, with 15 bases between the two ends. Germline V CDR1 and CDR2: LNHDA, SQIVND (reference sequence). CDR3 length equals 17 residues. The full variable domain, completed using reference TRBV19 and TRBJ2-1, is DGGITQSPKYLFRKEGQNVTLSCEQNLNHDAMYWYRQDPGQGLRLIYYSQIVNDFQKGDIAEGYSVSREKKESFPLTVTSAQKNPTAFYLCASSIPGARGSYNEQFFGPGTRLTVL.

This clonotype was recorded a few times. The rearrangement joins TRBV6-5 to TRBJ2-5; 12 bases fit TRBD2. Unmatched junction bases numbered 0, after V lost 0 bases and J lost 4 bases. The CDR3 is made up of 15 amino acids. The germline V gene encodes CDR1 MNHEY and CDR2 SVGAGI. Here the CDR3 reads CASSYSGLAGETQYF. CDR3 nucleotides: TGTGCCAGCAGTTACTCGGGACTAGCGGGAGAGACCCAGTACTTC.

This clonotype appeared a few times. The chain recombines TRBV10-3 with TRBJ1-4; D call uncertain. CDR3 size: 15 residues. The germline gives CDR1 ENHRY, CDR2 SYGVKD. Trimming pared 3 bases from V and 2 bases from J, leaving 10 bases between. DNA of the CDR3: TGTGCCATCAGTGACGAGGGATTCACTAATGAAAAACTGTTTTTT. Its protein product is CAISDEGFTNEKLFF.

About this clonotype: It may be a read error: a sequence one base away is much more abundant. No conserved phenylalanine or tryptophan is present at the end of the CDR3, so a read error is the likely explanation. This sequence joins TRBV7-6 and TRBJ1-1, with TRBD1 as a possible D gene (6 bases). With 5 bases removed from V and 2 bases from J, the gap between germline ends came to 15 bases. The CDR3 runs 15 residues. Germline V CDR1 and CDR2: SGHVS, FNYEAQ. The CDR3 sequence: CASSPGQLANTEAFS. The CDR3 DNA sequence: TGTGCCAGCAGCCCTGGACAGTTAGCCAACACTGAAGCTTTCTCT.

This sequence joins TRBV27 and TRBJ2-1, with 7 positions matching TRBD2. The CDR3 is 15 residues long. Losses at the gene ends were 8 bases for V and 6 bases for J; bases not matched to a gene: 13. The germline V gene encodes CDR1 MNHEY and CDR2 SMNVEV (reference sequence). The CDR3 is CASASPSGGSNEQFF. The CDR3 region has the DNA TGTGCCAGCGCCTCGCCTAGCGGAGGCTCCAATGAGCAGTTCTTC.

In this sample, this clonotype turned up a few times. The V and J genes are TRBV27 and TRBJ1-1, with D possibly matching TRBD1 (6 bases). This CDR3 has 16 amino acids. V was pared by 4 bases and J by 1 base, with 16 bases between. Germline V gives CDR1 MNHEY, CDR2 SMNVEV (reference sequence). The CDR3 is CASSSRGGNENTEAFF. The CDR3 bases are TGTGCCAGCAGTTCCCGAGGGGGGAACGAGAACACTGAAGCTTTCTTT.

V usage is TRBV6-6 and J usage is TRBJ1-1, with D maybe TRBD1 (5 bases). The CDR3 extends over 15 amino acids. Per germline, CDR1 MNHNY and CDR2 SVGAGI (reference sequence). V was pared by 5 bases and J by 2 bases, with 15 bases between. CDR3 protein: CASSPDRFDNTEAFF. In nucleotides, the CDR3 is TGTGCCAGCAGTCCCGACAGATTCGATAACACTGAAGCTTTCTTT.

This clonotype was detected only a few times. V and J are TRBV7-2 and TRBJ2-7, with 9 positions matching TRBD2. V dropped 5 bases and J dropped 7; count of bases not matched to a gene: 6. The CDR3 is 13 residues long. Germline V CDR1 and CDR2: SGHTA, FQGNSA. The CDR3 sequence: CASSRKAGGEQYF. The CDR3 nucleotides are TGTGCCAGCAGCCGCAAAGCGGGAGGAGAGCAGTACTTC.

The chain links TRBV4-1 to TRBJ2-5, with D maybe TRBD2 (6 bases). V lost 3 bases and J lost 0, with 14 bases in between. Germline V gives CDR1 MGHRA, CDR2 YSYEKL. This CDR3 spans 16 amino acids. The CDR3 loop reads CASSQAGLPDQETQYF. DNA for the CDR3: TGCGCCAGCAGCCAGGCGGGACTCCCGGACCAAGAGACCCAGTACTTC.

This clonotype was found a few times. As DNA, the CDR3 is TGTGCCACCAGCAGAGATCTAACTAGCGGGAGCTCCTACGAGCAGTACTTC. It yields the protein CATSRDLTSGSSYEQYF. The chain recombines TRBV15 with TRBJ2-7, with 11 bases fitting TRBD2. The CDR3 is made up of 17 amino acids. J was trimmed by 0 bases and V by 0 bases; bases with no gene match: 4. Germline V gives CDR1 LNHNV, CDR2 YYDKDF (reference sequence).

This chain links TRBV28 with TRBJ1-2; D ambiguous. V dropped 8 bases and J dropped 4 bases, with 14 bases sitting between them. CDR1 is MDHEN and CDR2 is SYDVKM in the germline V gene. This CDR3 contains 13 residues. The CDR3 reads CASWPAARYGYTF. DNA for the CDR3: TGTGCCAGCTGGCCAGCCGCTCGCTATGGCTACACCTTC.